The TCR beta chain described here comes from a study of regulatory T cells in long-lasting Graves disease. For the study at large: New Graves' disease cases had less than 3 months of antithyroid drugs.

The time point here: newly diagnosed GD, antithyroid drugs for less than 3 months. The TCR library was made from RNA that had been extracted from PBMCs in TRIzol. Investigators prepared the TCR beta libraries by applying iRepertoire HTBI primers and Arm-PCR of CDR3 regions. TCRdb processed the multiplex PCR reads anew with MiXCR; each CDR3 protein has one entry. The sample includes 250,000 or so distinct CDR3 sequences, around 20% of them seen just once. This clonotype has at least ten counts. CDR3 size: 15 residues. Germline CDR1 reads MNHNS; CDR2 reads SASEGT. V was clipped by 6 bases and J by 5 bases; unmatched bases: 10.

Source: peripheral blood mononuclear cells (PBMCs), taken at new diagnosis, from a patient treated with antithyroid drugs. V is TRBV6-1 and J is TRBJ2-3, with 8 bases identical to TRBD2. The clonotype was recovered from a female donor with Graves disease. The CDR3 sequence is CASRLLAEPRDTQYF. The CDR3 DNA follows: TGTGCCAGCAGACTACTAGCGGAACCGAGAGATACGCAGTATTTT.